This entry lists 9 T cell receptor beta chains sequenced from one sample in a study of OX40 agonist ivuxolimab in advanced cancers. TCRdb's table, derived via immunoSEQ multiplex PCR, lists solely in-frame clones and lacks some. The data hold about 71,000 clones, with about 86% observed a single time. This specimen was CD4+ or CD8+ T cells sorted from blood, taken in a trial of the OX40 agonist ivuxolimab. These receptors were obtained from an adult with an advanced solid tumor such as melanoma, head and neck, liver or kidney cancer.

CDR3 loop: CASSTGNRGLGYTF. As DNA, the CDR3 is TGTGCCAGCAGCACCGGAAACAGGGGGCTTGGCTACACCTTC. V is TRBV5-4 and J is TRBJ1-2, with 9 bases fitting TRBD1. The CDR3 sequence is 14 residues long. Germline-derived CDR1 and CDR2 are SGHNT and YYREEE (reference sequence). The V gene end was trimmed by 4 bases and the J gene end by 7 bases; junction bases not matched to a gene: 8.

The V gene is TRBV6-4, the J gene TRBJ2-1; D gene unclear. V was pared by 3 bases and J by 9 bases, with 12 bases between. CDR1 MRHNA and CDR2 SNTAGT come from the germline V gene. The CDR3 is 13 residues long. DNA of the CDR3: TGTGCCAGCAGTGAGGCGCTAGATGGTGAGCAGTTCTTC. Protein product: CASSEALDGEQFF.

V usage is TRBV4-1 and J usage is TRBJ2-1; perhaps TRBD2 as D (6 bases). The CDR3 has 15 residues. Germline CDR1 is MGHRA and CDR2 is YSYEKL. Trimming took off 1 base at V and 6 bases at J, with 13 bases between the two ends. The CDR3 region is CASSQAGDRVNEQFF. The CDR3, as DNA: TGCGCCAGCAGCCAAGCGGGAGATCGTGTCAATGAGCAGTTCTTC.

The chain couples TRBV4-2 to TRBJ1-2, with 8 bases aligning to TRBD1. CDR3 length equals 17 residues. With V trimmed by 2 bases and J by 1 base, 9 bases remained unmatched. Germline CDR1 LGHNA, CDR2 YNFKEQ. The CDR3 sequence: CASSQTGTGRVNYGYTF. The CDR3 DNA is TGTGCCAGCAGCCAAACCGGGACAGGACGGGTTAACTATGGCTACACCTTC.

The chain joins TRBV18 to TRBJ2-6; D is unclear. The length of the CDR3 is 15 residues. V was cut by 2 bases and J by 0 bases, with 5 bases left in between. The germline CDR1 and CDR2 sequences are KGHSH and LQKENI. The CDR3 coding sequence is TGTGCCAGCTCACCAGGGATCTCTGGGGCCAACGTCCTGACTTTC. Translated, it gives CASSPGISGANVLTF.

The chain couples TRBV28 to TRBJ1-5; a weak D match, TRBD1 (5 bases). Germline V lookup: CDR1 MDHEN, CDR2 SYDVKM. The CDR3 loop spans 16 amino acids. The V end was cut by 6 bases, the J end by 6 bases, with 21 bases between. Here the CDR3 DNA reads TGTGCCAGCAGACCTCGGGGGAAGTCGTACCTTCAGCCCCAGCATTTT. Its translation: CASRPRGKSYLQPQHF.

The CDR3 DNA reads TGCGCCAGCAGCCGGGACTACGCTAAGTTCTTC. Translating gives CASSRDYAKFF. This chain links TRBV5-1 with TRBJ2-1, with TRBD2 matching over 7 bases. CDR3 size: 11 residues. Trimming cost V 4 bases and J 14 bases; bases outside gene matches: 6. CDR1 SGHRS and CDR2 YFSETQ come from the germline V gene.

The V gene is TRBV6-1, the J gene TRBJ2-6; D remains unclear. The germline CDR1 and CDR2 sequences are MNHNS and SASEGT. This CDR3 comprises 15 residues. V dropped 0 bases and J dropped 0 bases, with 3 bases sitting between them. DNA for the CDR3: TGTGCCAGCAGTGAAGCCAGCTCTGGGGCCAACGTCCTGACTTTC. Amino acid sequence: CASSEASSGANVLTF.

V is TRBV7-9 and J is TRBJ2-3; no clear D. With 5 bases removed from V and 4 bases from J, the gap between germline ends came to 13 bases. This CDR3 has 14 residues. The germline V gene encodes CDR1 SEHNR and CDR2 FQNEAQ (reference sequence). The CDR3 DNA is TGTGCCAGCAGCATAAACGTCCGCGCAGATACGCAGTATTTT. Its protein is CASSINVRADTQYF.